Listed here are 31 T cell receptor beta chains from one sample, sequenced in a study of blood T cell repertoires in COVID-19. Repertoires were generated with immunoSEQ multiplex PCR, while TCRdb's copy carries only in-frame clones and drops some. The repertoire holds roughly 330,000 clones, with 80% to 90% as singletons. The material sequenced was PBMCs or T cells enriched from blood (not recorded which). These receptors came from a woman aged 25 to 39 who had recovered from COVID-19.

The J gene is TRBJ1-2, the V gene TRBV12-3 or TRBV12-4; TRBD1 is a possible D gene (5 bases). The V gene lost 3 bases and the J gene lost 6 bases, with 11 bases spanning the gap. The CDR3 consists of 13 residues. The CDR3 coding sequence is TGTGCCAGCAGTTTCGGAGGGGCCCATGGCTACACCTTC. This translates into CASSFGGAHGYTF.

The chain joins TRBV9 to TRBJ2-1; 8 positions agree with TRBD2. In germline, CDR1 is SGDLS, CDR2 YYNGEE. The junction had 11 bases not matched to a gene; V was cut back by 0 bases and J by 6 bases. The CDR3 sequence is 17 residues long. CDR3 DNA: TGTGCCAGCAGCGTAGATAGTAGCGGGGCCTTTCGCAATGAGCAGTTCTTC. This codes for CASSVDSSGAFRNEQFF. Variable domain in full (rest from reference TRBV9 and TRBJ2-1): DSGVTQTPKHLITATGQRVTLRCSPRSGDLSVYWYQQSLDQGLQFLIQYYNGEERAKGNILERFSAQQFPDLHSELNLSSLELGDSALYFCASSVDSSGAFRNEQFFGPGTRLTVL.

This clone was detected only a few times. This sequence joins TRBV7-9 and TRBJ2-4, with 7 bases fitting TRBD2. Trimming removed 2 bases from V and 0 bases from J; junction bases left unmatched: 1. Germline V gene lookup returns CDR1 SEHNR and CDR2 FQNEAQ (reference sequence). The CDR3 loop spans 15 amino acids. This CDR3 is CASSLRGGAKNIQYF. The CDR3 nucleotides read TGTGCCAGCAGCTTACGCGGGGGAGCCAAAAACATTCAGTACTTC.

The V call is TRBV5-1, the J call TRBJ2-3; 11 nucleotides line up with TRBD2. CDR1 is SGHRS, CDR2 YFSETQ, per germline. There are 15 residues in the CDR3. The V gene end was trimmed by 4 bases and the J gene end by 5 bases; junction bases not matched to a gene: 6. The CDR3: CASSKGLAVGDTQYF. Here the CDR3 DNA reads TGCGCCAGCAGCAAGGGACTAGCGGTTGGAGATACGCAGTATTTT.

J is TRBJ1-2 and V is TRBV19; D is ambiguous. Germline CDR1 LNHDA, CDR2 SQIVND (reference sequence). The CDR3 loop spans 14 amino acids. V was pared by 1 base and J by 0 bases, with 6 bases between. CDR3 nucleotide sequence: TGTGCCAGTAGTATAGGCGGATCTAACTATGGCTACACCTTC. Translated: CASSIGGSNYGYTF.

This CDR3 is CASSAAGVGYLQGEQYF. The CDR3, as DNA: TGTGCCAGCAGCGCCGCGGGGGTTGGCTACCTCCAAGGGGAGCAGTACTTC. The rearrangement uses TRBV9 and TRBJ2-7, with 7 bases matching TRBD2. There are 17 residues in the CDR3. CDR1 and CDR2 (germline): SGDLS, YYNGEE. V shed 3 bases and J 7 bases; nucleotides not matched to a gene: 19.

The chain couples TRBV6-5 to TRBJ2-7; TRBD1 aligns across 10 bases. Germline CDR1 and CDR2: MNHEY and SVGAGI. V was pared by 6 bases and J by 7 bases, with 9 bases of the junction left unmatched. This CDR3 has 14 amino acids. The CDR3 DNA reads as TGTGCCAGCAGCCCGACAGGGGGCCTTCGGGAGCAGTACTTC. It is translated as CASSPTGGLREQYF.

The chain links TRBV9 to TRBJ2-7; D unresolved. CDR1 SGDLS and CDR2 YYNGEE come from the germline V gene. The CDR3 is 15 residues long. The V end lost 4 bases, the J end lost 6 bases, and 20 bases lay between the germline ends. The CDR3 loop reads CASSLTPGQLGEQYF. Here the CDR3 DNA reads TGTGCCAGCAGCCTCACCCCAGGTCAACTGGGCGAGCAGTACTTC.

This sequence joins TRBV19 and TRBJ2-1; possible D gene TRBD2, 6 bases. CDR1 is LNHDA and CDR2 is SQIVND in the germline V gene (reference sequence). This CDR3 has 15 residues. Trimming left V 6 bases short and J 8 bases short, with 20 bases between. DNA of the CDR3: TGTGCCAGTAGGCCCGCGGGGTTCTCGAGCGATGAGCAGTTCTTC. Translation gives CASRPAGFSSDEQFF.

V and J are TRBV5-1 and TRBJ1-1; the D gene is possibly TRBD1 (5 bases). V lost 5 bases and J 1 base, leaving 9 bases between the germline ends. Germline V lookup: CDR1 SGHRS, CDR2 YFSETQ. The CDR3 loop spans 13 amino acids. The CDR3 DNA is TGCGCCAGCAGTCAGGACACGAACACTGAAGCTTTCTTT. This translates into CASSQDTNTEAFF.

Concerning this clone itself: One junction end does not reproduce the germline sequence, and a read error may be involved. The chain joins TRBV4-3 to TRBJ1-3; D gene uncertain. Germline values: CDR1 LGHNA, CDR2 YSLEER. This CDR3 spans 15 amino acids. The CDR3 reads CASSKDAGTGNTIYF. The CDR3 nucleotides read TGCGCCAGCAGCAAAGATGCAGGTACTGGAAACACCATATATTTT.

This chain connects TRBV7-2 to TRBJ1-4; TRBD1 is a possible D gene (6 bases). The germline V and J ends were trimmed by 2 bases and 7 bases, with 11 bases remaining between them. CDR1 is SGHTA and CDR2 is FQGNSA in the germline V gene. There are 14 residues in the CDR3. The CDR3 loop is CASSLRGGSEKLFF. The DNA of the CDR3 is TGTGCCAGCAGCTTACGCGGGGGCTCTGAAAAACTGTTTTTT.

This clone was detected only a few times. The chain employs TRBV5-1 and TRBJ2-7, with 10 bases lining up with TRBD1. The CDR3 runs to 16 residues. Germline lookup yields CDR1 SGHRS and CDR2 YFSETQ. J gave up 2 bases and V 0 bases, and 5 bases lay outside the gene matches. Written as DNA, the CDR3 is TGCGCCAGCAGCTTGGCCGGGACAGGGGCGGCCTACGAGCAGTACTTC. Protein: CASSLAGTGAAYEQYF. The whole variable domain, filled in from reference TRBV5-1 and TRBJ2-7, reads KAGVTQTPRYLIKTRGQQVTLSCSPISGHRSVSWYQQTPGQGLQFLFEYFSETQRNKGNFPGRFSGRQFSNSRSEMNVSTLELGDSALYLCASSLAGTGAAYEQYFGPGTRLTVT.

The chain recombines TRBV6-1 with TRBJ1-1; tentatively, D is TRBD1 (6 bases). The CDR3 is 16 residues long. Trimming cost V 4 bases and J 1 base, with 16 bases left between them. Germline V lookup: CDR1 MNHNS, CDR2 SASEGT. CDR3 loop: CASSVPRDTSNTEAFF. In DNA, the CDR3 is TGTGCCAGCAGTGTACCCCGGGACACCTCGAACACTGAAGCTTTCTTT.

This clone was counted at least ten times. The chain links TRBV7-8 to TRBJ2-1, with 8 bases fitting TRBD2. Looked up from germline, CDR1 is SGHVS and CDR2 is FQNEAQ. The ends lost 2 bases at V and 6 bases at J; junction bases unmatched: 9. The CDR3 has 16 residues. The CDR3 DNA reads TGTGCCAGCAGCTTACAATTCTTCGGGACTAGCAATGAGCAGTTCTTC. Amino acids: CASSLQFFGTSNEQFF.

A few counts support this clone. The chain has TRBV25-1 and TRBJ1-5; TRBD1 matches at 10 bases. The J segment lost 4 bases and the V segment lost 7 bases, leaving 1 base of the junction unmatched. Germline assignment: CDR1 MGHDK and CDR2 SYGVNS. The CDR3 extends over 13 amino acids. The CDR3 DNA reads TGTGCCAGCACGGACAGGGGGAATCAGCCCCAGCATTTT. Amino acid sequence: CASTDRGNQPQHF.

This clone showed up just a few times. The chain recombines TRBV2 with TRBJ2-7, with 13 bases identical to TRBD2. The CDR3 is made up of 15 amino acids. With 3 bases clipped from V and 6 bases from J, the junction kept 5 bases outside the gene matches. CDR1 and CDR2 (germline): SNHLY, FYNNEI. CDR3 sequence reads: CASSELGLAGIEQYF. Written as DNA, the CDR3 is TGTGCCAGCAGTGAGCTGGGACTAGCGGGGATCGAGCAGTACTTC.

The genes are TRBV9 and TRBJ2-3, with no clear D. This CDR3 is built from 13 residues. The V end lost 4 bases, the J end lost 6 bases, and 12 bases lay between the germline ends. Germline-derived CDR1 and CDR2 are SGDLS and YYNGEE. This CDR3 reads CASSPLRMDTQYF. DNA for the CDR3: TGTGCCAGCAGCCCCTTGAGGATGGATACGCAGTATTTT.

This chain connects TRBV6-5 to TRBJ2-2, with D maybe TRBD2 (6 bases). Trimming took 5 bases from V and 1 from J, leaving 11 bases between them. Germline V CDR1 and CDR2: MNHEY, SVGAGI. This CDR3 spans 15 amino acids. This chain's CDR3 is CASSTRGKNTGELFF. The DNA for the CDR3 is TGTGCCAGCAGTACCCGGGGGAAGAACACCGGGGAGCTGTTTTTT.

Here the CDR3 reads CASSEYRLASPLHF. The CDR3 bases are TGTGCCAGCAGTGAATACAGGTTAGCCTCACCCCTCCACTTT. The chain has TRBV2 and TRBJ1-6, with a possible D match to TRBD1 (5 bases). Germline values: CDR1 SNHLY, CDR2 FYNNEI. The CDR3 consists of 14 residues. V was trimmed by 2 bases and J by 10 bases, leaving 12 bases between them.

This sequence joins TRBV9 and TRBJ2-1; 7 nucleotides align to TRBD1. This CDR3 contains 15 residues. The germline CDR1 and CDR2 sequences are SGDLS and YYNGEE. Germline trimming cut 2 bases from V and 1 base from J; bases unmatched to any gene: 3. The DNA for the CDR3 is TGTGCCAGCAGCGTGACAGGGACGTCCTACAATGAGCAGTTCTTC. Translation: CASSVTGTSYNEQFF.

This sequence joins TRBV7-2 and TRBJ1-2; TRBD1 matches 10 bases. This CDR3 is 16 amino acids long. Germline CDR1 and CDR2: SGHTA and FQGNSA. V gave up 3 bases and J gave up 4 bases; unmatched junction bases: 8. The CDR3 spells CASSLGRDRGIYGYTF. The CDR3 nucleotides are TGTGCCAGCAGCTTGGGTCGGGACAGGGGAATCTATGGCTACACCTTC.

The rearrangement joins TRBV4-3 to TRBJ2-3, with unresolved D. The CDR3 covers 15 residues. V lost 1 base, J lost 2 bases, and 10 bases lay in between. Germline loops: CDR1 LGHNA, CDR2 YSLEER. CDR3 protein: CASSQGGSTTDTQYF. For the CDR3, the DNA is TGCGCCAGCAGCCAAGGAGGCTCGACCACAGATACGCAGTATTTT.

The chain is built from TRBV9 and TRBJ2-1, with D maybe TRBD2 (6 bases). CDR3 length equals 17 residues. In germline, CDR1 is SGDLS, CDR2 YYNGEE. V lost 4 bases, J lost 0 bases, and 17 bases lay in between. The CDR3: CASSLAGRGSSYNEQFF. CDR3 nucleotide sequence: TGTGCCAGCAGCTTGGCGGGCCGGGGGAGCTCCTACAATGAGCAGTTCTTC.

The chain carries TRBV6-5 and TRBJ1-2; 11 nucleotides agree with TRBD1. CDR3 length equals 14 residues. V lost 6 bases, J lost 6 bases, and 6 bases stayed unmatched. Germline lookup yields CDR1 MNHEY and CDR2 SVGAGI. In DNA, the CDR3 is TGTGCCAGCAGCGAGGGACAGGGGGGAGATGGCTACACCTTC. Translating it yields CASSEGQGGDGYTF.

The chain has TRBV9 and TRBJ1-5, with D possibly being TRBD1 (5 bases). Trimming cost V 0 bases and J 5 bases, with 6 bases left between them. The CDR3 extends over 13 amino acids. Germline CDR1 is SGDLS and CDR2 is YYNGEE. The CDR3 loop reads CASSVEGYQPQHF. CDR3 coding DNA: TGTGCCAGCAGCGTAGAGGGGTATCAGCCCCAGCATTTT.

This clone was seen a handful of times. The DNA for the CDR3 is TGTGCCAGCAGCGCAGGCAGGGCGGCGTCTGGCTACACCTTC. Encoded protein: CASSAGRAASGYTF. The rearrangement joins TRBV9 to TRBJ1-2; possibly TRBD1 for D (5 bases). The CDR3 extends over 14 amino acids. Germline CDR1 SGDLS, CDR2 YYNGEE. Trimming removed 3 bases at V and 7 bases at J, with 16 bases between. Variable domain in full (rest from reference TRBV9 and TRBJ1-2): DSGVTQTPKHLITATGQRVTLRCSPRSGDLSVYWYQQSLDQGLQFLIQYYNGEERAKGNILERFSAQQFPDLHSELNLSSLELGDSALYFCASSAGRAASGYTFGSGTRLTVV.

The rearrangement joins TRBV9 to TRBJ2-2, with no clear D. Trimming took 4 bases from V and 9 from J, leaving 7 bases between them. The CDR3 extends over 11 amino acids. Germline V gene sequence: CDR1 SGDLS, CDR2 YYNGEE. The CDR3, as DNA: TGTGCCAGCAGCCCTTCCCGGGAGCTGTTTTTT. This encodes CASSPSRELFF.

The chain joins TRBV18 to TRBJ1-1; possible D gene TRBD1, 5 bases. Trimming left V 3 bases short and J 7 bases short, with 15 bases between. This CDR3 contains 14 residues. CDR1 KGHSH and CDR2 LQKENI come from the germline V gene. CDR3 in DNA: TGTGCCAGCTCACCGCCCGGGGGGTTTAATGAAGCTTTCTTT. Translation gives CASSPPGGFNEAFF.

The V call is TRBV7-3, the J call TRBJ1-1, with a tentative D call TRBD1 (6 bases). V lost 1 base and J 0 bases, leaving 9 bases between the germline ends. The CDR3 length is 15 residues. Germline CDR1 SGHTA, CDR2 FQGTGA. In nucleotides, the CDR3 is TGTGCCAGCAGCTTAAACACAGGGATGAACACTGAAGCTTTCTTT. It specifies CASSLNTGMNTEAFF. Full variable domain (rest looked up from reference TRBV7-3 and TRBJ1-1): GAGVSQTPSNKVTEKGKYVELRCDPISGHTALYWYRQSLGQGPEFLIYFQGTGAADDSGLPNDRFFAVRPEGSVSTLKIQRTERGDSAVYLCASSLNTGMNTEAFFGQGTRLTVV.

The V call is TRBV6-5, the J call TRBJ1-1; 7 nucleotides align to TRBD1. The length of the CDR3 is 12 residues. Trimming removed 7 bases from V and 4 bases from J; junction bases left unmatched: 3. CDR1 MNHEY and CDR2 SVGAGI come from the germline V gene. In nucleotides, the CDR3 is TGTGCCAGCACTCAGGGGGTCACTGAAGCTTTCTTT. Translation gives CASTQGVTEAFF.